The 30 T cell receptor beta chains given below trace back to one sample, sequenced in a study of regulatory T cells in long-lasting Graves disease. To make TCR beta libraries, researchers used iRepertoire HTBI primers and Arm-PCR of CDR3 regions. TCRdb itself ran the multiplex PCR reads through MiXCR, one entry per CDR3 protein. This table has about 380,000 distinct CDR3 sequences, about a sixth appearing once. Time point denoted: newly diagnosed GD, antithyroid drugs for less than 3 months. PBMC RNA was the source of the TCR library. Sample: peripheral blood mononuclear cells (PBMCs), taken at new diagnosis, from a patient treated with antithyroid drugs. The receptor set was obtained from a female donor with Graves disease.

This clonotype was seen ten or more times. J is TRBJ2-3 and V is TRBV12-3 or TRBV12-4; 8 bases match TRBD2. This CDR3 spans 17 amino acids. The V and J ends lost 3 bases and 4 bases, in that order; junction bases with no gene match: 12. The CDR3 DNA follows: TGTGCCAGCAGTTTTTCGGGAGGGTCGGTTAAGGCAGATACGCAGTATTTT. As protein: CASSFSGGSVKADTQYF.

This clonotype came up a few times. The V and J genes are TRBV13 and TRBJ1-2, with D tentatively TRBD1 (5 bases). Germline CDR1 and CDR2: PRHDT and FYEKMQ (reference sequence). The ends were cut back, 0 bases at V and 3 bases at J, with 11 bases in the middle. This CDR3 contains 15 residues. The CDR3 region is CASSLGWGIDYGYTF. The CDR3 DNA follows: TGTGCCAGCAGCTTAGGATGGGGGATTGACTATGGCTACACCTTC. The full variable domain, in which reference TRBV13 and TRBJ1-2 provide the parts outside the CDR3, is AAGVIQSPRHLIKEKRETATLKCYPIPRHDTVYWYQQGPGQDPQFLISFYEKMQSDKGSIPDRFSAQQFSDYHSELNMSSLELGDSALYFCASSLGWGIDYGYTFGSGTRLTVV.

The rearrangement joins TRBV30 to TRBJ2-1, with 8 nucleotides matching TRBD2. Per the germline V gene, CDR1 is GTSNPN and CDR2 is SVGIG (reference sequence). CDR3 length: 15 amino acids. The V segment lost 5 bases and the J segment 6 bases; nucleotides outside the gene matches: 12. In DNA, the CDR3 is TGTGCCTGGGCGGGTGGACCAGCGGGAGTCAATGAGCAGTTCTTC. Protein sequence: CAWAGGPAGVNEQFF.

This clonotype was seen many times. CDR3 residues: CASSPSLGDGNQPQHF. CDR3 nucleotide sequence: TGTGCCAGCAGTCCAAGTTTAGGGGACGGCAATCAGCCCCAGCATTTT. This chain connects TRBV6-1 to TRBJ1-5; D perhaps matches TRBD1 (5 bases). Germline CDR1 is MNHNS and CDR2 is SASEGT. This CDR3 region has 16 residues. Trimming shortened V by 5 bases and J by 2 bases, and 16 bases separated the two germline ends.

The gene calls are TRBV27 and TRBJ2-1; 11 bases are shared with TRBD1. This CDR3 has 16 amino acids. After removal of 6 bases from V and 7 bases from J, the junction contained 11 bases not matched to a gene. In germline, CDR1 is MNHEY, CDR2 SMNVEV (reference sequence). The CDR3 coding sequence is TGTGCCAGCAGCGCAGAGGACAGGGGGCCTCAAAATGAGCAGTTCTTC. This encodes CASSAEDRGPQNEQFF.

The gene calls are TRBV7-2 and TRBJ2-4, with TRBD1 as a possible D gene (6 bases). The CDR3 is made up of 14 amino acids. Germline CDR1 is SGHTA and CDR2 is FQGNSA. The ends were cut back, 6 bases at V and 9 bases at J, with 18 bases in the middle. For the CDR3, the DNA is TGTGCCAGCAGTTCAGGACTGGGGGCAACCATTCAGTACTTC. This encodes CASSSGLGATIQYF.

The chain joins TRBV30 to TRBJ2-1; 8 bases line up with TRBD2. This CDR3 contains 14 residues. Per the germline V gene, CDR1 is GTSNPN and CDR2 is SVGIG (reference sequence). V trimming: 0 bases; J trimming: 5 bases; junction bases outside the gene matches: 3. Here the CDR3 DNA reads TGTGCCTGGAGTGTGTGGCGGGGGGACAATGAGCAGTTCTTC. It codes for CAWSVWRGDNEQFF.

The V gene is TRBV5-1, the J gene TRBJ2-1; D unresolved. V dropped 5 bases and J dropped 4 bases, with 13 bases sitting between them. CDR3 length equals 14 residues. Germline V gene sequence: CDR1 SGHRS, CDR2 YFSETQ. CDR3 sequence reads: CASRVITSYNEQFF. The CDR3 DNA sequence: TGCGCCAGCAGGGTCATTACGTCGTACAATGAGCAGTTCTTC.

To note about this clonotype: A junction boundary mismatches the germline segment, possibly from a read error. CDR3 DNA sequence: TGCGCCGGCAGCTTGGTTCCGGATAGCAATCAGCCCCAGCATTTT. The encoded protein is CAGSLVPDSNQPQHF. The chain combines TRBV5-1 with TRBJ1-5; D remains ambiguous. Per germline, CDR1 SGHRS and CDR2 YFSETQ. The CDR3 is made up of 15 amino acids.

The V call is TRBV9, the J call TRBJ2-1, with 7 bases lining up with TRBD1. The V segment lost 4 bases and the J segment 9 bases; nucleotides outside the gene matches: 10. The CDR3 sequence is 14 residues long. Germline CDR1 is SGDLS and CDR2 is YYNGEE. The CDR3 loop reads CASSPRGQVGEQFF. For the CDR3, the DNA is TGTGCCAGCAGCCCTAGGGGGCAGGTGGGTGAGCAGTTCTTC.

In this sample, this clonotype turned up many times. The J gene is TRBJ1-1, the V gene TRBV6-1; D possibly corresponds to TRBD1 (6 bases). The CDR3 has 15 residues. Per germline, CDR1 MNHNS and CDR2 SASEGT. V was pared by 3 bases and J by 5 bases, with 16 bases between. CDR3 coding DNA: TGTGCCAGCAGTGAGACCTCGACAGGAGTGACTGAAGCTTTCTTT. It translates to CASSETSTGVTEAFF.

This clonotype came up many times. The chain combines TRBV20-1 with TRBJ1-6, with D perhaps TRBD1 (5 bases). Trimming stripped 3 bases from V and 0 bases from J, with 12 bases between. The CDR3 is 16 residues long. Germline V gene lookup returns CDR1 DFQATT and CDR2 SNEGSKA (reference sequence). CDR3 bases: TGCAGTGCTAGCCTTGAGGGGAGCTCCTATAATTCACCCCTCCACTTT. Amino acids: CSASLEGSSYNSPLHF.

Notes on this clonotype: With a much larger clone just one base away, this may be a read error. The chain uses TRBV28 and TRBJ2-6; D is uncertain. Germline CDR1 and CDR2: MDHEN and SYDVKM. This CDR3 spans 15 amino acids. Trimming took 3 bases from V and 0 from J, leaving 6 bases between them. CDR3 coding DNA: TGTGCCAGCAGTTTCGGAAACTCTGGGGCCAACGTCCTGACTTTC. Translation: CASSFGNSGANVLTF.

This clonotype appeared a few times. The chain uses TRBV6-4 and TRBJ2-2, with D perhaps matching TRBD1 (6 bases). Trimming left V 0 bases short and J 5 bases short, with 10 bases between. In germline, CDR1 is MRHNA, CDR2 SNTAGT. The CDR3 covers 15 residues. The CDR3 region has the DNA TGTGCCAGCAGTGACTCGTCAAGGGGGACCGGGGAGCTGTTTTTT. Translation: CASSDSSRGTGELFF.

The CDR3 here is CASSEVRGAFNEQFF. The CDR3 nucleotides are TGTGCCAGCAGTGAGGTGCGGGGGGCTTTCAATGAGCAGTTCTTC. V usage is TRBV6-1 and J usage is TRBJ2-1, with 8 bases lining up with TRBD2. CDR1 MNHNS and CDR2 SASEGT come from the germline V gene. The CDR3 sequence is 15 residues long. V lost 3 bases to trimming and J lost 6 bases; unmatched junction nucleotides: 7.

This clonotype has at least ten counts. The chain carries TRBV5-6 and TRBJ2-5, with no clear D. The CDR3 is 14 amino acids. V lost 3 bases, J lost 5 bases, and 14 bases lay in between. CDR1 and CDR2 (germline): SGHDT, YYEEEE. The CDR3: CASSSSLGTETQYF. CDR3 nucleotide sequence: TGTGCCAGCAGCTCCTCCCTCGGAACGGAGACCCAGTACTTC.

There are many counts of this clonotype. V gene TRBV6-2 or TRBV6-3 combines with J gene TRBJ1-3, with 7 bases aligning to TRBD1. Losses at the gene ends were 6 bases for V and 2 bases for J; bases not matched to a gene: 4. The CDR3 consists of 14 residues. Germline CDR1 and CDR2: MNHEY and SVGEGT. The CDR3 sequence: CASSADRAGNTIYF. CDR3 in DNA: TGTGCCAGCAGCGCCGACAGGGCTGGAAACACCATATATTTT.

This clonotype was detected ten times or more. The chain joins TRBV6-1 to TRBJ2-2; D unresolved. CDR3 length: 16 amino acids. Germline V gene sequence: CDR1 MNHNS, CDR2 SASEGT. V lost 7 bases to trimming and J lost 5 bases, with 20 bases between them. The CDR3 sequence is CASTPSPPRYTGELFF. As DNA, the CDR3 is TGTGCCAGCACCCCCTCTCCCCCACGGTATACCGGGGAGCTGTTTTTT.

The chain has TRBV18 and TRBJ2-5; 11 bases match TRBD1. The CDR3 extends over 15 amino acids. Germline trimming cut 3 bases from V and 3 bases from J; bases unmatched to any gene: 3. Germline-derived CDR1 and CDR2 are KGHSH and LQKENI. The CDR3 region is CASSPPGQGEETQYF. For the CDR3, the DNA is TGTGCCAGCTCACCCCCGGGACAGGGGGAAGAGACCCAGTACTTC. Using reference TRBV18 and TRBJ2-5 for the parts outside the CDR3, the full variable domain is NAGVMQNPRHLVRRRGQEARLRCSPMKGHSHVYWYRQLPEEGLKFMVYLQKENIIDESGMPKERFSAEFPKEGPSILRIQQVVRGDSAAYFCASSPPGQGEETQYFGPGTRLLVL.

This clonotype was seen more than once but under ten times. CDR3 in amino acids: CASSIGGDGYTEAFF. CDR3 DNA sequence: TGTGCCAGTAGTATTGGGGGCGACGGCTACACTGAAGCTTTCTTT. The V and J genes are TRBV19 and TRBJ1-1; D is possibly TRBD1 (6 bases). CDR1 and CDR2 (germline): LNHDA, SQIVND (reference sequence). With 3 bases removed from V and 3 bases from J, the gap between germline ends came to 14 bases. The CDR3 is made up of 15 amino acids.

CDR3 region: CASRSTSTNSYNEQFF. In DNA form, the CDR3 reads TGTGCCAGCAGATCGACTTCGACGAACTCTTACAATGAGCAGTTCTTC. The rearrangement uses TRBV7-2 and TRBJ2-1; no definite D call. CDR1 and CDR2 (germline): SGHTA, FQGNSA. The V end lost 6 bases, the J end lost 4 bases, and 19 bases lay between the germline ends. This CDR3 is 16 amino acids long.

This chain connects TRBV4-1 to TRBJ2-1, with 7 bases identical to TRBD1. Germline values: CDR1 MGHRA, CDR2 YSYEKL. CDR3 length: 16 residues. With 6 bases clipped from V and 5 bases from J, the junction kept 13 bases outside the gene matches. The CDR3 protein is CASSRRPGQRDNEQFF. CDR3 nucleotides: TGCGCCAGCAGTCGTCGGCCGGGACAGCGAGACAATGAGCAGTTCTTC.

This clonotype was recorded many times. The V and J genes are TRBV29-1 and TRBJ2-1; 7 bases line up with TRBD2. After removal of 8 bases from V and 8 bases from J, the junction contained 12 bases not matched to a gene. The CDR3 sequence is 13 residues long. Germline V gives CDR1 SQVTM, CDR2 ANQGSEA. Written as DNA, the CDR3 is TGCAGCCTTTACTGGGCGGGAGAATATGAGCAGTTCTTC. It specifies CSLYWAGEYEQFF.

The table lists this clonotype with many counts. The V and J genes are TRBV11-2 and TRBJ2-1; D gene uncertain. This CDR3 contains 15 residues. CDR1 and CDR2 (germline): SGHAT, FQNNGV. V was shortened by 1 base and J by 10 bases, with 17 bases between the two germline ends. CDR3 loop: CASSLVPDPSHEQFF. The CDR3 DNA sequence: TGTGCCAGCAGCTTAGTACCGGACCCTTCGCACGAGCAGTTCTTC. Combining the CDR3 with reference TRBV11-2 and TRBJ2-1 gives the whole variable domain EAGVAQSPRYKIIEKRQSVAFWCNPISGHATLYWYQQILGQGPKLLIQFQNNGVVDDSQLPKDRFSAERLKGVDSTLKIQPAKLEDSAVYLCASSLVPDPSHEQFFGPGTRLTVL.

This clonotype showed up just a few times. The chain employs TRBV12-5 and TRBJ1-4; 7 bases align to TRBD1. Trimming removed 1 base from V and 4 bases from J; junction bases left unmatched: 9. Germline-derived CDR1 and CDR2 are LGHNT and FRNRAP. The CDR3 contains 17 residues. CDR3 region: CASGLGQGPDYNEKLFF. CDR3 DNA: TGTGCTAGTGGTTTGGGACAGGGCCCCGATTATAATGAAAAACTGTTTTTT.

In this sample, this clonotype turned up many times. The rearrangement joins TRBV6-1 to TRBJ1-1; D not certain. The CDR3 has 13 residues. The V end lost 5 bases, the J end lost 0 bases, and 7 bases lay between the germline ends. Germline CDR1 is MNHNS and CDR2 is SASEGT. CDR3 nucleotides: TGTGCCAGCAGTAGGCTGATGAACACTGAAGCTTTCTTT. Translating it yields CASSRLMNTEAFF.

Ten or more counts support this clonotype. J is TRBJ1-2 and V is TRBV9; D is ambiguous. Germline V CDR1 and CDR2: SGDLS, YYNGEE. CDR3 length: 13 residues. Deletions cut 3 bases from V and 4 bases from J, with 10 bases between. The CDR3 nucleotides read TGTGCCAGCAGCGCCGCCCTCGGCTATGGCTACACCTTC. This sequence encodes CASSAALGYGYTF.

The table lists this clonotype with many counts. This chain connects TRBV12-3 or TRBV12-4 to TRBJ2-7; a possible D gene is TRBD1 (6 bases). The length of the CDR3 is 16 residues. The V end lost 5 bases, the J end lost 3 bases, and 20 bases lay between the germline ends. The CDR3 region is CASSPTPGTPLYEQYF. The CDR3 DNA follows: TGTGCCAGCAGTCCGACCCCCGGGACACCTCTCTACGAGCAGTACTTC.

This clonotype was seen ten or more times. This chain connects TRBV12-3 or TRBV12-4 to TRBJ2-6, with no clear D. The CDR3 runs 10 residues. With 3 bases removed from V and 10 bases from J, the gap between germline ends came to 1 base. The CDR3 DNA reads as TGTGCCAGCAGTTTGAACGTCCTGACTTTC. Translated, it gives CASSLNVLTF.

This clonotype was seen more than once but under ten times. The chain couples TRBV20-1 to TRBJ2-5; 9 bases match TRBD2. This CDR3 has 19 residues. Looked up from germline, CDR1 is DFQATT and CDR2 is SNEGSKA (reference sequence). Losses at the gene ends were 1 base for V and 5 bases for J; bases not matched to a gene: 20. The CDR3 DNA is TGCAGTGCTAGAGTGGATGTATCGGGACTAGCCATGTTATGGGAGACCCAGTACTTC. Translation gives CSARVDVSGLAMLWETQYF.